The 6 T cell receptor beta chains presented below share a single source sample, sequenced in a study of blood T cell repertoires in COVID-19. Produced via immunoSEQ multiplex PCR; TCRdb's table is partial and in-frame only. The sample lists approximately 130,000 clones; about three quarters were seen once. Sequencing used peripheral blood. These receptors were obtained from a woman between 65 and 79 years old with acute or convalescent COVID-19.

This chain connects TRBV19 to TRBJ2-2; TRBD2 aligns across 10 bases. The V gene's germline CDR1 is LNHDA and CDR2 SQIVND (reference sequence). V lost 4 bases and J lost 4; bases outside the gene matches: 3. The CDR3 consists of 15 residues. CDR3 sequence: CASSKPSGSTGELFF. CDR3 nucleotide sequence: TGTGCCAGTAGTAAGCCTAGCGGGAGCACCGGGGAGCTGTTTTTT. The whole variable domain, remainder taken from reference TRBV19 and TRBJ2-2, is DGGITQSPKYLFRKEGQNVTLSCEQNLNHDAMYWYRQDPGQGLRLIYYSQIVNDFQKGDIAEGYSVSREKKESFPLTVTSAQKNPTAFYLCASSKPSGSTGELFFGEGSRLTVL.

The CDR3 coding sequence is TGCGCCAGCAGCCAAACAGTGTCGGGGGGGGCAGATACGCAGTATTTT. It yields the protein CASSQTVSGGADTQYF. The chain uses TRBV4-3 and TRBJ2-3, with 8 bases that match TRBD2. CDR3 length: 16 amino acids. The trim removed 2 bases at V and 4 bases at J, leaving 8 bases unmatched. CDR1 is LGHNA and CDR2 is YSLEER in the germline V gene.

The chain recombines TRBV24-1 with TRBJ2-1; TRBD2 matches 14 bases. Germline trimming cut 3 bases from V and 9 bases from J; bases unmatched to any gene: 12. The CDR3 contains 18 residues. The germline gives CDR1 KGHDR, CDR2 SFDVKD. The CDR3 spells CATSDPTVGTSGRVEQFF. The CDR3 bases are TGTGCCACCAGTGATCCCACCGTCGGGACTAGCGGGAGAGTTGAGCAGTTCTTC.

This clone has only one observation. At one end the junction does not follow the germline gene, possibly because of a read error. V gene TRBV5-1 combines with J gene TRBJ2-3, with 7 positions matching TRBD2. Per germline, CDR1 SGHRS and CDR2 YFSETQ. There are 13 residues in the CDR3. CDR3 amino acids: CASSLGNQRDSIF. In nucleotides, the CDR3 is TGCGCCAGCAGCTTGGGCAACCAGCGGGACTCTATCTTT.

This clone was recorded once. This sequence joins TRBV28 and TRBJ2-5; 9 bases match TRBD1. This CDR3 has 13 amino acids. With 5 bases clipped from V and 7 bases from J, the junction kept 5 bases outside the gene matches. Per germline, CDR1 MDHEN and CDR2 SYDVKM. The CDR3 loop reads CASSPPGQGTQYF. For the CDR3, the DNA is TGTGCCAGCAGTCCCCCGGGACAGGGGACCCAGTACTTC.

This clone was seen at least ten times. In nucleotides, the CDR3 is TGCGCCTCGAGCCCCGGGACTACTCTCTACGAGCAGTACTTC. Translated: CASSPGTTLYEQYF. The rearrangement links TRBV10-1 to TRBJ2-7; 7 nucleotides line up with TRBD2. The V and J ends lost 11 bases and 3 bases, in that order; junction bases with no gene match: 13. Germline V lookup: CDR1 WNHNN, CDR2 SYGVQD (reference sequence). The CDR3 runs to 14 residues.